Given below is one T cell receptor beta chain in context. The antigen remains undetermined. Germline V gene sequence: CDR1 SNHLY, CDR2 FYNNEI. The V gene end was trimmed by 2 bases and the J gene end by 1 base; junction bases not matched to a gene: 0. The CDR3 runs 15 residues. This specimen comes from a study of cytomegalovirus exposure and HLA in healthy donors. The study, taken as a whole, reports: Later on, an analysis found that several of the most significant clusters appeared to be linked to common viral pathogens, which included parvovirus B19. TCR beta V- and J-gene trimming, according to a later analysis, was linked to a missense DCLRE1C variant. CMV serostatus was the only immune exposure information that was available. What was likely a sequencing artifact was a cluster of highly shared sequence variants.

It was with 60 Vbeta and 13 Jbeta primers that the PCR ran. Repertoires were generated with immunoSEQ multiplex PCR, while TCRdb's copy carries only in-frame clones and drops some. The data hold roughly 100,000 clones, with approximately 76% observed a single time. The sample taken for sequencing was PBMCs. J is TRBJ2-2 and V is TRBV2, with 8 bases lining up with TRBD2. This sequence was found in a man in his forties in good health and CMV-seropositive. Written as DNA, the CDR3 is TGTGCCAGCAGTGAACTAGCGGGGAACACCGGGGAGCTGTTTTTT. As protein: CASSELAGNTGELFF.